Here is one T cell receptor (beta chain) with its context. The antigen is unknown. The PCR employed 60 Vbeta primers together with 13 Jbeta primers. Profiling relied on immunoSEQ multiplex PCR, and the TCRdb table lists in-frame clones only, not all of them. The sample has about 160,000 clones; about 81% are singletons. The V gene end was trimmed by 2 bases and the J gene end by 3 bases; junction bases not matched to a gene: 15. Per the germline V gene, CDR1 is SEHNR and CDR2 is FQNEAQ (reference sequence). This CDR3 contains 19 residues. The data were taken from a study of cytomegalovirus exposure and HLA in healthy donors. Study results and limitations: As a later analysis revealed, most CMV-associated TCR beta chains appeared HLA-restricted.

The origin of this receptor is a woman between 18 and 30 years old in good health and CMV-seronegative. This sequence joins TRBV7-9 and TRBJ1-1; 10 bases map to TRBD1. The sequencing input was PBMCs. The CDR3 loop reads CASSLYRPGTGVWDTEAFF. CDR3 DNA: TGTGCCAGCAGCTTATACCGTCCCGGGACAGGGGTTTGGGACACTGAAGCTTTCTTT.